A single sample gave rise to the 14 T cell receptor beta chains below, sequenced in a study of blood T cell repertoires in COVID-19. The protocol was immunoSEQ multiplex PCR, while the TCRdb copy is restricted to in-frame clones and leaves out a portion. The sample yields about 120,000 clones, about four fifths seen once. Sequencing was performed on peripheral blood. The receptors shown here come from a man aged 55 to 70 with active or convalescent COVID-19.

V and J are TRBV5-1 and TRBJ1-1; D might be TRBD1 (6 bases). CDR1 and CDR2 (germline): SGHRS, YFSETQ. The length of the CDR3 is 16 residues. Trimming cost V 0 bases and J 0 bases, with 12 bases left between them. As DNA, the CDR3 is TGCGCCAGCAGCTTGGCCCCAGGGGCTATGAACACTGAAGCTTTCTTT. The encoded protein is CASSLAPGAMNTEAFF.

The chain is built from TRBV27 and TRBJ2-1; TRBD2 matches 15 bases. Germline V CDR1 and CDR2: MNHEY, SMNVEV (reference sequence). J lost 9 bases, V lost 0 bases, and 9 bases had no gene match. CDR3 length: 18 amino acids. The CDR3 protein is CASSLSELGLAGGGEQFF. The DNA for the CDR3 is TGTGCCAGCAGTTTATCAGAACTAGGACTAGCGGGAGGGGGTGAGCAGTTCTTC.

This rearrangement joins TRBV29-1 to TRBJ2-7; D might be TRBD1 (6 bases). Germline values: CDR1 SQVTM, CDR2 ANQGSEA. The CDR3 sequence is 13 residues long. Between the trimmed V and J ends, which lost 4 bases and 0 bases, there was a span of 10 bases. CDR3 nucleotides: TGCAGCGTTGGACGGGACATCTCCTACGAGCAGTACTTC. It encodes CSVGRDISYEQYF.

V is TRBV4-3 and J is TRBJ2-2; maybe TRBD2 (6 bases). V lost 5 bases and J lost 6, with 19 bases in between. Germline CDR1 and CDR2: LGHNA and YSLEER. The CDR3 sequence is 16 residues long. CDR3 in DNA: TGCGCCAGCAGCGAAGCCAGCGGGCCGTTTGCCGGGGAGCTGTTTTTT. It yields the protein CASSEASGPFAGELFF.

This chain links TRBV3-1 (or the pseudogene TRBV3-2) with TRBJ1-4; 7 bases agree with TRBD1. CDR1 and CDR2 (germline): LGHDT, YNNKEL (reference sequence). V trimming: 4 bases; J trimming: 7 bases; junction bases outside the gene matches: 9. This CDR3 spans 15 amino acids. The CDR3 DNA follows: TGTGCCAGCAGCCGGTGGGACAGATCGAGTGAAAAACTGTTTTTT. It codes for CASSRWDRSSEKLFF.

The V call is TRBV7-2, the J call TRBJ1-5; 9 bases are shared with TRBD1. Germline loops: CDR1 SGHTA, CDR2 FQGNSA. J lost 7 bases, V lost 3 bases, and 4 bases had no gene match. This CDR3 has 14 residues. The CDR3 DNA sequence: TGTGCCAGCAGCTTGACAGGGGGGGGACAGCCCCAGCATTTT. Its protein is CASSLTGGGQPQHF. Full variable domain (rest looked up from reference TRBV7-2 and TRBJ1-5): GAGVSQSPSNKVTEKGKDVELRCDPISGHTALYWYRQSLGQGLEFLIYFQGNSAPDKSGLPSDRFSAERTGGSVSTLTIQRTQQEDSAVYLCASSLTGGGQPQHFGDGTRLSIL.

DNA for the CDR3: TGTGCCAGCAGTGAATCCGACTGGAGGTCAGAGACCCAGTACTTC. Amino acid sequence: CASSESDWRSETQYF. This sequence joins TRBV6-1 and TRBJ2-5; perhaps TRBD2 as D (5 bases). Trimming pared 2 bases from V and 4 bases from J, leaving 14 bases between. The germline V gene encodes CDR1 MNHNS and CDR2 SASEGT. CDR3 length: 15 amino acids.

The V gene is TRBV4-3, the J gene TRBJ2-7, with TRBD1 as a possible D gene (6 bases). This CDR3 is built from 16 residues. CDR1 and CDR2 from the germline V gene are LGHNA and YSLEER. The germline V and J ends were trimmed by 0 bases and 0 bases, with 12 bases remaining between them. DNA for the CDR3: TGCGCCAGCAGCCAAGACAAGCAGGGGAGCTCCTACGAGCAGTACTTC. It is translated as CASSQDKQGSSYEQYF.

The chain carries TRBV19 and TRBJ1-1; 10 positions match TRBD1. The V gene's germline CDR1 is LNHDA and CDR2 SQIVND (reference sequence). The length of the CDR3 is 15 residues. J was trimmed by 1 base and V by 3 bases; bases with no gene match: 2. The CDR3 sequence: CASSIGDRGNTEAFF. The CDR3, as DNA: TGTGCCAGTAGTATTGGGGACAGGGGGAACACTGAAGCTTTCTTT.

The V and J genes are TRBV3-1 (or the pseudogene TRBV3-2) and TRBJ2-2; D gene unclear. The CDR3 spans 15 residues. V shed 0 bases and J shed 6 bases, with 11 bases lying between them. The germline V gene encodes CDR1 LGHDT and CDR2 YNNKEL (reference sequence). The CDR3 protein is CASSQDERQSGELFF. CDR3 coding DNA: TGTGCCAGCAGCCAAGATGAGAGGCAGTCCGGGGAGCTGTTTTTT.

The chain has TRBV3-1 (or the pseudogene TRBV3-2) and TRBJ2-7; 10 bases are shared with TRBD1. This CDR3 is 13 amino acids long. Germline CDR1 reads LGHDT; CDR2 reads YNNKEL (reference sequence). The V gene end was trimmed by 1 base and the J gene end by 7 bases; junction bases not matched to a gene: 1. CDR3 protein: CASSQGTGGEQYF. The CDR3 nucleotides are TGTGCCAGCAGCCAAGGGACAGGGGGAGAGCAGTACTTC.

The V and J genes are TRBV15 and TRBJ1-1, with TRBD1 as a possible D gene (5 bases). V was pared by 0 bases and J by 7 bases, with 12 bases between. The CDR3 runs 14 residues. Looked up from germline, CDR1 is LNHNV and CDR2 is YYDKDF (reference sequence). In nucleotides, the CDR3 is TGTGCCACCAGCAGAGACAGGGCCTTTGGTGAAGCTTTCTTT. It encodes CATSRDRAFGEAFF.

The chain joins TRBV19 to TRBJ1-5; 7 nucleotides align to TRBD1. Germline CDR1 is LNHDA and CDR2 is SQIVND (reference sequence). The CDR3 extends over 14 amino acids. With 6 bases clipped from V and 6 bases from J, the junction kept 8 bases outside the gene matches. The chain's CDR3 is CASSHGQEGQPQHF. The CDR3, as DNA: TGTGCCAGTAGCCATGGACAGGAGGGTCAGCCCCAGCATTTT.

The V call is TRBV7-2, the J call TRBJ2-1; TRBD2 matches 7 bases. J gave up 7 bases and V 4 bases, and 1 base lay outside the gene matches. CDR1 and CDR2 from the germline V gene are SGHTA and FQGNSA. The CDR3 extends over 12 amino acids. The CDR3 sequence is CASSSSGNEQFF. The CDR3 DNA sequence: TGTGCCAGCAGCTCTAGCGGAAATGAGCAGTTCTTC.